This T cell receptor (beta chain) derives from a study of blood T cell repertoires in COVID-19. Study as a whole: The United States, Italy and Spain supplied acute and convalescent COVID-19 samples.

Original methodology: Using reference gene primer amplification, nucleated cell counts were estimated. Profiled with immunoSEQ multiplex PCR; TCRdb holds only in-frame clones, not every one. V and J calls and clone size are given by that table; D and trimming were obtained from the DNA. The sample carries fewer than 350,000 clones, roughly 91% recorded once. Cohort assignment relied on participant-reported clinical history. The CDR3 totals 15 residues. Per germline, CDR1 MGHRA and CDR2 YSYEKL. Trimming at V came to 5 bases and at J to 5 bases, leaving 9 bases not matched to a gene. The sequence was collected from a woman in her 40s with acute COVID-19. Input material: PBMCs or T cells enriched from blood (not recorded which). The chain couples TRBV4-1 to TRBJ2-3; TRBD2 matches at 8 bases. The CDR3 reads CASSRPGLGGDTQYF. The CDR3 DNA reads TGCGCCAGCAGCAGACCGGGACTAGGAGGAGATACGCAGTATTTT.